This is a list of T cell receptor beta chains from one sample in a study of vaccination effects on CD4 cells after COVID-19. For these receptors, no antigen is known. Assay used: immunoSEQ multiplex PCR; TCRdb lists only in-frame clones, some missing. The sample yields 15,000 or so clones, roughly four fifths seen once. The sequencing here drew on CD4+ T cells from PBMCs cultured with HCoV-NL63 spike peptides, taken after COVID-19 vaccination. The receptors were gathered from a human donor who had a prior SARS-CoV-2 infection. Both conserved end residues are part of each CDR3. The D gene is left open where the match is weak. Not all rows give a size; the values are once, few, many and, for expanded clones, a class.

V gene	clone size	J gene	D gene	CDR3 protein	CDR3 DNA
TRBV20-1	few	TRBJ2-5	-	CSATHGETQYF	TGCAGTGCAACCCATGGGGAGACCCAGTACTTC
TRBV7-2	-	TRBJ2-1	-	CASSILTSSGSSYNEQFF	TGTGCCAGCAGCATCCTGACCTCGAGCGGAAGCTCCTACAATGAGCAGTTCTTC
TRBV15	-	TRBJ1-2	-	CATSRASYGYTF	TGTGCCACCAGCAGAGCCTCTTATGGCTACACCTTC
TRBV5-1	once	TRBJ2-3	TRBD1	CASSLLPATGGNTDTQYF	TGCGCCAGCAGCTTACTTCCTGCGACAGGGGGAAACACCGATACGCAGTATTTT
TRBV4-1	-	TRBJ1-4	TRBD1	CASSPLTGGLEKLFF	TGCGCCAGCAGCCCATTGACAGGGGGCCTTGAAAAACTGTTTTTT
TRBV30	-	TRBJ1-5	-	CAWSPLGILNQPQHF	TGTGCCTGGAGTCCATTGGGCATCCTTAATCAGCCCCAGCATTTT
TRBV6-5	-	TRBJ1-1	-	CASRRDRLGNTEAFF	TGTGCCAGCAGAAGAGACCGACTGGGGAACACTGAAGCTTTCTTT
TRBV7-8	-	TRBJ2-7	TRBD2	CASSLLGGSGSYEQYF	TGTGCCAGCAGCTTACTCGGGGGTAGCGGGAGCTACGAGCAGTACTTC
TRBV7-2	once	TRBJ2-3	-	CASSPSFLRNTQYF	TGTGCCAGCAGCCCAAGTTTTCTTAGGAATACGCAGTATTTT
TRBV5-1	-	TRBJ2-2	-	CASSAQGTGELFF	TGCGCCAGCAGCGCACAGGGAACCGGGGAGCTGTTTTTT
TRBV6-5	few	TRBJ1-2	-	CASSLISGSGYTF	TGTGCCAGCAGTTTGATTTCAGGGAGCGGCTACACCTTC
TRBV12-5	-	TRBJ2-5	-	CASSRDLVETQYF	TGTGCTAGTTCCCGGGACTTGGTAGAGACCCAGTACTTC
TRBV5-6	once	TRBJ1-1	TRBD1	CASSLQGVNTEAFF	TGTGCCAGCAGCTTGCAGGGGGTGAACACTGAAGCTTTCTTT
TRBV7-2	-	TRBJ1-3	-	CASSLVAGLRAGNTIYF	TGTGCCAGCAGCTTAGTGGCAGGGCTTAGAGCCGGAAACACCATATATTTT
TRBV6-5	-	TRBJ1-4	TRBD1	CASSYSGQGGNEKLFF	TGTGCCAGCAGTTACTCGGGACAGGGCGGTAATGAAAAACTGTTTTTT
TRBV3-1/TRBV3-2	-	TRBJ2-5	-	CASSQSLGGLSETQYF	TGTGCCAGCAGCCAGAGCCTCGGGGGTTTATCAGAGACCCAGTACTTC
TRBV30	-	TRBJ1-4	TRBD1	CAWSVQGVGKLFF	TGTGCCTGGAGTGTACAGGGGGTCGGAAAACTGTTTTTT
TRBV6-5	-	TRBJ1-1	-	CASKGWRENTEAFF	TGTGCCAGTAAGGGGTGGCGGGAGAACACTGAAGCTTTCTTT
TRBV27	-	TRBJ2-1	-	CASSSRGAYNGQFF	TGTGCCAGCAGTTCGAGGGGGGCCTACAATGGGCAGTTCTTC
TRBV5-1	few	TRBJ2-1	TRBD2	CASSVTSGGADEQFF	TGCGCCAGCAGCGTTACTAGCGGGGGGGCTGATGAGCAGTTCTTC
TRBV13	-	TRBJ2-7	TRBD2	CASTTGTSGSYEQYF	TGTGCCAGCACAACTGGGACTAGCGGTTCCTACGAGCAGTACTTC
TRBV5-5	-	TRBJ2-3	-	CASRASTDTQYF	TGTGCCAGCAGGGCGAGCACAGATACGCAGTATTTT
TRBV2	once	TRBJ2-5	TRBD2	CASRRLAVEAQYF	TGTGCCAGCAGAAGACTAGCGGTAGAGGCACAGTACTTC
TRBV6-2/TRBV6-3	-	TRBJ2-1	-	CASTPWQTNEQFF	TGTGCCAGCACCCCCTGGCAGACCAATGAGCAGTTCTTC
TRBV2	-	TRBJ2-5	TRBD2	CASKASGRIVETQYF	TGTGCCAGCAAGGCTAGCGGGAGAATAGTAGAGACCCAGTACTTC
TRBV2	once	TRBJ2-7	TRBD1	CASSDRDRVRREQYF	TGTGCCAGCAGCGACCGGGACAGGGTTCGTAGGGAGCAGTACTTC
TRBV7-9	-	TRBJ1-1	-	CASTMLGSANTEAFF	TGTGCCAGCACCATGCTGGGGTCCGCGAACACTGAAGCTTTCTTT
TRBV14	few	TRBJ2-1	-	CASSRNNFNEQFF	TGTGCCAGCAGCCGGAACAATTTCAATGAGCAGTTCTTC
TRBV19	once	TRBJ2-4	-	CASSDPPGLAKNIQYF	TGTGCCAGTAGTGATCCGCCGGGGCTAGCCAAAAACATTCAGTACTTC
TRBV10-3	-	TRBJ2-7	TRBD2	CAIRTSGDYEQYF	TGTGCCATCCGTACTAGCGGGGACTACGAGCAGTACTTC